This T cell receptor (beta chain) is from a study of shared clonotypes between healthy human individuals. Looking at the study overall: Samples came from a couple of female and three male donors aged 18 to 49. Study observations and caveats: Sharing of clonotypes among donors was expected to vary with sequencing depth. Rarefaction revealed incomplete sorted-subset sequencing despite large depth.

Comment on this clone: The antigen is unknown.

Caucasian adults residing in Nashville, Tennessee made up all the donors. TCRdb's table, derived via immunoSEQ multiplex PCR, lists solely in-frame clones and lacks some. The sample holds 600,000 to 750,000 clones, about 90% seen once. CDR1 and CDR2 from the germline V gene are PRHDT and FYEKMQ (reference sequence). This CDR3 is built from 14 residues. The V and J ends lost 4 bases and 5 bases respectively, with 14 bases between them. This receptor was identified in a man aged 18 to 29 in good health. Some clones in this sample may be carry-over from other donors' samples. The genes are TRBV13 and TRBJ1-1, with a tentative D call TRBD1 (5 bases). Sequences were obtained from memory CD8+ T cells from PBMCs. Subset specified: CD45RO+ cells pooled with CCR7-negative TemRA cells. In DNA form, the CDR3 reads TGTGCCAGCAGCTCCGAGGGAGGGGAGACTGAAGCTTTCTTT. Translated: CASSSEGGETEAFF.